The next 9 T cell receptor beta chains were all read from a single sample in a study of blood T cell repertoires in COVID-19. TCRdb's table, derived via immunoSEQ multiplex PCR, lists solely in-frame clones and lacks some. Of over 120,000 clones detected, 87% appear once; the ten largest clones hold approximately 10%. The sequenced material came from PBMCs or T cells enriched from blood (not recorded which). The receptors shown here come from a man aged 55 to 70 who had recovered from COVID-19.

The chain employs TRBV28 and TRBJ1-6, with D unresolved. The V gene's germline CDR1 is MDHEN and CDR2 SYDVKM. There are 12 residues in the CDR3. Trimming cost V 3 bases and J 9 bases, with 6 bases left between them. This CDR3 reads CASSFWPSPLHF. The DNA of the CDR3 is TGTGCCAGCAGTTTCTGGCCTTCACCCCTCCACTTT.

The chain has TRBV7-8 and TRBJ1-2, with D possibly matching TRBD1 (6 bases). Germline lookup yields CDR1 SGHVS and CDR2 FQNEAQ. Trimming left V 1 base short and J 4 bases short, with 13 bases between. The CDR3 has 15 residues. In DNA, the CDR3 is TGTGCCAGCAGCTTAGAACAGGGACGGGGCTATGGCTACACCTTC. Protein sequence: CASSLEQGRGYGYTF.

The CDR3 sequence: CASQTDTYERQYF. CDR3 nucleotides: TGTGCCAGCCAGACGGATACCTACGAGCGGCAGTACTTC. The genes are TRBV6-5 and TRBJ2-7; D gene uncertain. Between the trimmed V and J ends, which lost 8 bases and 9 bases, there was a span of 20 bases. There are 13 residues in the CDR3. CDR1 MNHEY and CDR2 SVGAGI come from the germline V gene.

As regards this clone: The CDR3 end shows no conserved phenylalanine or tryptophan, and so a read error is likely. The DNA is omitted, as the CDR3 cannot be located on it reliably, and the CDR3 follows TCRdb's listing. This chain connects TRBV13 to TRBJ1-5; TRBD1, the table's D call, was not compared with the DNA. The germline V gene has CDR1 PRHDT and CDR2 FYEKMQ (reference sequence). The CDR3 sequence runs 8 residues, both termini included. This chain's CDR3 is CASKGRGS.

The chain uses TRBV27 and TRBJ2-2; a possible D gene is TRBD2 (5 bases). Germline CDR1 and CDR2: MNHEY and SMNVEV (reference sequence). This CDR3 is built from 14 residues. The ends were cut back, 3 bases at V and 7 bases at J, with 12 bases in the middle. CDR3 nucleotides: TGTGCCAGCAGTTTTGGGGAGCGCATCGGGGAGCTGTTTTTT. Translating it yields CASSFGERIGELFF.

The genes are TRBV5-6 and TRBJ2-7; D is uncertain. Germline V gives CDR1 SGHDT, CDR2 YYEEEE. There are 13 residues in the CDR3. The V gene lost 0 bases and the J gene lost 3 bases, with 7 bases spanning the gap. CDR3 sequence (DNA): TGTGCCAGCAGCTTGGTGAGGAGCTACGAGCAGTACTTC. Its protein product is CASSLVRSYEQYF.

This chain joins TRBV12-5 and TRBJ2-3, with no clear D. The V end was cut by 1 base, the J end by 1 base, with 6 bases between. The CDR3 has 14 residues. Germline loops: CDR1 LGHNT, CDR2 FRNRAP. In nucleotides, the CDR3 is TGTGCTAGTGGTTTGGGCTCGGGCACAGATACGCAGTATTTT. This codes for CASGLGSGTDTQYF.

V and J are TRBV7-3 and TRBJ2-3, with D possibly matching TRBD1 (6 bases). Germline loops: CDR1 SGHTA, CDR2 FQGTGA. Between the trimmed V and J ends, which lost 4 bases and 2 bases, there was a span of 13 bases. The CDR3 contains 15 residues. The DNA of the CDR3 is TGTGCCAGCAGCTCGCCGGGACAAGTCACAGATACGCAGTATTTT. This gives the protein CASSSPGQVTDTQYF.

The gene calls are TRBV4-1 and TRBJ2-7; perhaps TRBD1 as D (6 bases). CDR1 and CDR2 from the germline V gene are MGHRA and YSYEKL. V shed 3 bases and J shed 0 bases, with 21 bases lying between them. The CDR3 has 18 amino acids. CDR3 sequence: CASSHIFPGHPSSYEQYF. The CDR3 coding sequence is TGCGCCAGCAGCCACATTTTCCCGGGACATCCGAGCTCCTACGAGCAGTACTTC.